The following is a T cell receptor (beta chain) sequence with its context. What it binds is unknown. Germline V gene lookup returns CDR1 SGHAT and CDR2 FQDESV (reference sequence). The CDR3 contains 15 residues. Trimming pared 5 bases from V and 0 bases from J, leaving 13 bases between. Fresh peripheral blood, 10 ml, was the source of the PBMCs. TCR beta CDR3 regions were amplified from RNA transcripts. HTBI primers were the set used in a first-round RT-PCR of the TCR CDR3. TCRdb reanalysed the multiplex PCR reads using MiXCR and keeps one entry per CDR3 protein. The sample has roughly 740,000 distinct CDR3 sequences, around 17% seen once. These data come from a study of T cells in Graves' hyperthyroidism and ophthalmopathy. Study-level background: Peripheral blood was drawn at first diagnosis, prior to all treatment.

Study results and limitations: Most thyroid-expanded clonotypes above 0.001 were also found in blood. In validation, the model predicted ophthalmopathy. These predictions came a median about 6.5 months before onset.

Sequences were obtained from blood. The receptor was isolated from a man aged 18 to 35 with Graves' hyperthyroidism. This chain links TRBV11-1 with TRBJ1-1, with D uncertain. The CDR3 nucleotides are TGTGCCAGCAGCGCGCGCGGCCCCCTGAACACTGAAGCTTTCTTT. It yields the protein CASSARGPLNTEAFF.